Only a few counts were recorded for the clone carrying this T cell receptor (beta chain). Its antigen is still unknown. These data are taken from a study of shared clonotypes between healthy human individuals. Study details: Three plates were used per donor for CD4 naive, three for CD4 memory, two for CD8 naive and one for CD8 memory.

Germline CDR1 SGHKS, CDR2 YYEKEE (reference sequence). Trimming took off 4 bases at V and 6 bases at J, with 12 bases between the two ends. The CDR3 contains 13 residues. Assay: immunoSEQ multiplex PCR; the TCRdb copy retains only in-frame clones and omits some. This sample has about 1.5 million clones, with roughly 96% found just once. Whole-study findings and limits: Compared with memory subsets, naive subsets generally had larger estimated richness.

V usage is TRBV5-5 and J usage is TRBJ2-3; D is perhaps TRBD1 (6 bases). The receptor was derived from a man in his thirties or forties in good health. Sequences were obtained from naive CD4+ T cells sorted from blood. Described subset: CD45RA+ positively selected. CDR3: CASSPGTSDTQYF. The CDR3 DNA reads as TGTGCCAGCAGCCCCGGGACAAGCGATACGCAGTATTTT. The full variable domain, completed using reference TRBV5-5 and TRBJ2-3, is DAGVTQSPTHLIKTRGQQVTLRCSPISGHKSVSWYQQVLGQGPQFIFQYYEKEERGRGNFPDRFSARQFPNYSSELNVNALLLGDSALYLCASSPGTSDTQYFGPGTRLTVL.